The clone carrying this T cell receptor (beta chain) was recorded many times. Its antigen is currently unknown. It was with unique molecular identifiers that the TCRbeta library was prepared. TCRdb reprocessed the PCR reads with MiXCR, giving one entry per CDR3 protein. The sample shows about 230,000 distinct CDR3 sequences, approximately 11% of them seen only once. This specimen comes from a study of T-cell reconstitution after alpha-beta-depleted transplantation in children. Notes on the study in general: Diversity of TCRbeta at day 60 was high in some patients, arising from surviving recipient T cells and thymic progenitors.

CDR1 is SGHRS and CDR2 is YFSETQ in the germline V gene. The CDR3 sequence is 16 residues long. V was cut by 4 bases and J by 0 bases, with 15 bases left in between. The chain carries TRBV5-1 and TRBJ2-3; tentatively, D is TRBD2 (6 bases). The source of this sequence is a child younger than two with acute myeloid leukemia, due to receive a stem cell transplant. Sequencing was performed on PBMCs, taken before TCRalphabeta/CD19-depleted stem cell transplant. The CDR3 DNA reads TGCGCCAGCAGCCAAGAATCGGGACTCAGCACAGATACGCAGTATTTT. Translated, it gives CASSQESGLSTDTQYF.